These 10 T cell receptor beta chains originate from one sample sequenced in a study of graft-versus-host responses after intestinal transplantation. Sequencing used immunoSEQ multiplex PCR; TCRdb keeps in-frame clones, though not all of them. The table records some 79,000 clones, about 89% of them present only once. Their antigens are not known. The source was unstimulated CD4+ T cells sorted from spleen or lymph node cells, collected before intestinal transplant. The receptors shown here come from a human donor who received an intestinal transplant.

This chain links TRBV29-1 with TRBJ2-5, with TRBD2 matching over 8 bases. The CDR3 totals 12 residues. Per germline, CDR1 SQVTM and CDR2 ANQGSEA. V was clipped by 7 bases and J by 3 bases; unmatched bases: 4. The CDR3 here is CSGSLAEETQYF. The CDR3, as DNA: TGCAGCGGGTCACTAGCGGAAGAGACCCAGTACTTC.

This clone was detected a few times. The DNA for the CDR3 is TGTGCCAGCAGCCCGCCGGGACAGGGAGGGGAAAAACTGTTTTTT. As protein: CASSPPGQGGEKLFF. The chain joins TRBV7-9 to TRBJ1-4; 9 bases agree with TRBD1. Losses at the gene ends were 5 bases for V and 8 bases for J; bases not matched to a gene: 9. The CDR3 is made up of 15 amino acids. Germline values: CDR1 SEHNR, CDR2 FQNEAQ (reference sequence).

The chain has TRBV11-2 and TRBJ2-5; 7 bases align to TRBD1. The DNA end is more similar to TRBJ2-7, so the J call may be wrong. Germline CDR1 SGHAT, CDR2 FQNNGV. This CDR3 spans 14 amino acids. As DNA, the CDR3 is TGTGCCAGCAGCTTAGGGGACAGTTCCTACGAGCAGTACTTC. Residues: CASSLGDSSYEQYF.

The CDR3 protein is CASSTDWYTEAFF. Here the CDR3 DNA reads TGTGCCAGCAGCACCGACTGGTACACTGAAGCTTTCTTT. The chain is built from TRBV6-6 and TRBJ1-1; D not resolved. The germline V gene encodes CDR1 MNHNY and CDR2 SVGAGI (reference sequence). The length of the CDR3 is 13 residues. V lost 6 bases and J 3 bases, leaving 11 bases between the germline ends.

The chain is built from TRBV19 and TRBJ2-3; 12 nucleotides match TRBD2. This CDR3 contains 16 residues. Germline trimming cut 5 bases from V and 3 bases from J; bases unmatched to any gene: 6. Germline V gene lookup returns CDR1 LNHDA and CDR2 SQIVND (reference sequence). CDR3 bases: TGTGCCAGTAGTTCAGAGCTAGCGGGGGGGACAGATACGCAGTATTTT. Its protein product is CASSSELAGGTDTQYF.

About this clone itself: Distinct nucleotide sequences in the sample also encode this CDR3. The rearrangement joins TRBV2 to TRBJ1-5; 9 bases agree with TRBD1. This CDR3 comprises 13 residues. The V and J ends lost 6 bases and 4 bases, in that order; junction bases with no gene match: 1. From germline, CDR1 is SNHLY and CDR2 FYNNEI. The CDR3 coding sequence is TGTGCCAGCAGCGGGACAGGGAATCAGCCCCAGCATTTT. Protein: CASSGTGNQPQHF.

Comment on this clone: Sequence at one end of the junction differs from germline and may be a read error. The gene calls are TRBV2 and TRBJ1-2; D is uncertain. In germline, CDR1 is SNHLY, CDR2 FYNNEI. The CDR3 covers 11 residues. CDR3 coding DNA: TGTGCCAGCAGTGAATCACCCCAGGTGAACTTC. Amino acid sequence: CASSESPQVNF.

In its sample, this clone was seen a few times. The chain joins TRBV5-1 to TRBJ2-1, with TRBD2 matching over 8 bases. CDR1 is SGHRS, CDR2 YFSETQ, per germline. With V trimmed by 5 bases and J by 9 bases, 7 bases remained unmatched. This CDR3 contains 13 residues. The CDR3 region has the DNA TGCGCCAGCAGTCTCAAACGGGGGGGTGAGCAGTTCTTC. As protein: CASSLKRGGEQFF.

The CDR3 is CASSLGRGDTGELFF. The CDR3 DNA follows: TGTGCCAGCAGCTTAGGCAGGGGAGACACCGGGGAGCTGTTTTTT. V is TRBV7-3 and J is TRBJ2-2, with a possible D match to TRBD1 (6 bases). V was trimmed by 2 bases and J by 3 bases, leaving 10 bases between them. Per the germline V gene, CDR1 is SGHTA and CDR2 is FQGTGA. The CDR3 runs 15 residues.

The chain joins TRBV19 to TRBJ1-1, with 7 bases matching TRBD1. V shed 5 bases and J 0 bases; nucleotides not matched to a gene: 6. This CDR3 contains 15 residues. CDR1 is LNHDA and CDR2 is SQIVND in the germline V gene (reference sequence). The CDR3 is CASSADRRMNTEAFF. CDR3 nucleotides: TGTGCCAGTAGTGCGGACAGGCGCATGAACACTGAAGCTTTCTTT.